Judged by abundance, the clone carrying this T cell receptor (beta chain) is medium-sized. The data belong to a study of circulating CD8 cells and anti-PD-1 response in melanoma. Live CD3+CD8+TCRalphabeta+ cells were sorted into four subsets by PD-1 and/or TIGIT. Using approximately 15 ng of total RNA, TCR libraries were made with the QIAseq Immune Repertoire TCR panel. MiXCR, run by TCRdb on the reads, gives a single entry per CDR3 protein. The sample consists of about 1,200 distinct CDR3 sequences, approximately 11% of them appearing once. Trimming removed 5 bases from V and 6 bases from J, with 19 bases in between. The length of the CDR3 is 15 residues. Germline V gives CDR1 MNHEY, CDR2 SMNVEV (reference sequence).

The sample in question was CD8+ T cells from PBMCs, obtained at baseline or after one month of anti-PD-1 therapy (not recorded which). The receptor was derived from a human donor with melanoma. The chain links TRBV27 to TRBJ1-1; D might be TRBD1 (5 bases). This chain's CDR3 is CASSRGGYVLAEAFF. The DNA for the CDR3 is TGTGCCAGCAGTCGGGGGGGATATGTTCTCGCTGAAGCTTTCTTT.